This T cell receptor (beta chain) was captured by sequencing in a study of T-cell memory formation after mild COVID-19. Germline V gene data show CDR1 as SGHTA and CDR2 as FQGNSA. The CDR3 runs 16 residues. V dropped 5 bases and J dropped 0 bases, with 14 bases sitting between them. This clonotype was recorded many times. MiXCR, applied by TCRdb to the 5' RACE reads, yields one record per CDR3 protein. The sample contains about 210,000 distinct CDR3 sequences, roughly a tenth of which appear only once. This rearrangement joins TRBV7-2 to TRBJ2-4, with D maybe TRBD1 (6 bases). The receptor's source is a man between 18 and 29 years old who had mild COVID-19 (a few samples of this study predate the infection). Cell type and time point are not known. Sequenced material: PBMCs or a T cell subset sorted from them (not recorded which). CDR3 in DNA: TGTGCCAGCAGCCCCGAGACAGGACTAGCCAAAAACATTCAGTACTTC. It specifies CASSPETGLAKNIQYF.